This T cell receptor (beta chain) was sequenced in a study of T cells after yellow fever vaccination. Overall study results and limits: The booster saw the reappearance of most primary-vaccination clones (roughly 95% CD4, about 90% CD8). There was a small share of clonotypes that showed up in both the CD4 and CD8 compartments.

Researchers made TCR cDNA using 5'RACE template switching, and this step added a universal primer site and UMIs. TCRdb ran MiXCR on the 5' RACE reads and lists one entry per CDR3 protein. There are nearly 550,000 distinct CDR3 sequences in the sample; roughly a fifth occur only once, and roughly an eighth lies in the top ten. This clonotype was detected a few times. Its matching antigen is unknown. Germline CDR1 is SGHRS and CDR2 is YFSETQ. Trimming shortened V by 7 bases and J by 0 bases, and 7 bases separated the two germline ends. There are 13 residues in the CDR3. V gene TRBV5-1 combines with J gene TRBJ2-2; D possibly matches TRBD1 or TRBD2 (5 bases each). This clonotype originated in a man younger than 40 who received the YFV17D yellow fever vaccine. Material: PBMCs, obtained 15 days after the yellow fever booster vaccination. Here the CDR3 DNA reads TGCGCCAGCGGGGGAGCGAACACCGGGGAGCTGTTTTTT. As protein: CASGGANTGELFF. The full variable domain, its missing parts supplied by reference TRBV5-1 and TRBJ2-2, is KAGVTQTPRYLIKTRGQQVTLSCSPISGHRSVSWYQQTPGQGLQFLFEYFSETQRNKGNFPGRFSGRQFSNSRSEMNVSTLELGDSALYLCASGGANTGELFFGEGSRLTVL.